A selection of T cell receptor beta chains follows, all from one sample in a study of blood T cell repertoires in COVID-19. Libraries were prepared by immunoSEQ multiplex PCR; TCRdb keeps only in-frame clonotypes and omits some of them. The sample carries around 150,000 clones, 80% to 85% recorded once. Source material: peripheral blood. These receptors were collected from a woman in her sixties with acute or convalescent COVID-19. Each CDR3 is given with its conserved first and last residue. Each record gives: V gene, clone size, CDR3 protein. Some rows have no size entry. The others give once, few or many, or a class for an expanded clone.

>TRBV11-3|-
CASSLETGGRYGYTF
>TRBV7-9|-
CASSARGPYNEQFF
>TRBV3-1/TRBV3-2|few
CASSLQGGNTEAFF
>TRBV2|-
CASRLDSEGTEAFF
>TRBV20-1|-
CSASRTLASSYEQYF
>TRBV7-9|-
CASLRTGSYEQYF
>TRBV14|-
CASSQEWQGRQENYGYTF
>TRBV27|few
CASSLLAGGPVDEQYF
>TRBV25-1|-
CASSEYSRATNEKLFF
>TRBV27|-
CASSPSTSGRVTGELFF